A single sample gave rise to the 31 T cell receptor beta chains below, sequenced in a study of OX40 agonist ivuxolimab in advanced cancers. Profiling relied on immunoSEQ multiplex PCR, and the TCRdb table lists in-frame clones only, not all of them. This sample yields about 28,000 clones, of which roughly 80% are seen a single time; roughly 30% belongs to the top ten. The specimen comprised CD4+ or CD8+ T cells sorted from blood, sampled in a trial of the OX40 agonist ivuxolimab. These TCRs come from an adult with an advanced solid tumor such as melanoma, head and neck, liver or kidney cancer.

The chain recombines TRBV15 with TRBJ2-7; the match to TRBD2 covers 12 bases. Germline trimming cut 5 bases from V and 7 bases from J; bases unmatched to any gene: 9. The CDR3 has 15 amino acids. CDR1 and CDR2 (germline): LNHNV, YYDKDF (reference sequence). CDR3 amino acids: CATSALAGGPREQYF. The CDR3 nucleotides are TGTGCCACCAGCGCCCTAGCGGGAGGGCCTCGGGAGCAGTACTTC.

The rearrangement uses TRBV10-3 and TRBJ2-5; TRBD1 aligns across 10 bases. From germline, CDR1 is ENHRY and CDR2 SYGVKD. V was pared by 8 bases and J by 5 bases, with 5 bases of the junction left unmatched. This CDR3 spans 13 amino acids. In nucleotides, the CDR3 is TGTGCCATCGGACAGGGGGTTCGCGAGACCCAGTACTTC. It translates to CAIGQGVRETQYF.

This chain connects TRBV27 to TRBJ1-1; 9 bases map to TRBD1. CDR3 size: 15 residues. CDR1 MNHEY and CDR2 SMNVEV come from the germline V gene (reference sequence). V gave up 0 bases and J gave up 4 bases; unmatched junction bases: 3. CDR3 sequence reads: CASSLSTGGGTEAFF. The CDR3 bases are TGTGCCAGCAGTTTATCGACAGGGGGTGGCACTGAAGCTTTCTTT.

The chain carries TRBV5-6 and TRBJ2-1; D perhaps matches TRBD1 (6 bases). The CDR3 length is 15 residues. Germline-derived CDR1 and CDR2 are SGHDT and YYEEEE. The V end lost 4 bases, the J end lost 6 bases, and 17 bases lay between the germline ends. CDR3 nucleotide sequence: TGTGCCAGCAGCCAGCAGGGGTATTGGGGCAATGAGCAGTTCTTC. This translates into CASSQQGYWGNEQFF.

CDR3 loop: CASSIGTGFYEQYF. The CDR3 region has the DNA TGTGCCAGTAGTATAGGGACAGGGTTCTACGAGCAGTACTTC. The chain recombines TRBV19 with TRBJ2-7; 8 nucleotides match TRBD1. Losses at the gene ends were 1 base for V and 3 bases for J; bases not matched to a gene: 2. The germline V gene encodes CDR1 LNHDA and CDR2 SQIVND (reference sequence). The length of the CDR3 is 14 residues.

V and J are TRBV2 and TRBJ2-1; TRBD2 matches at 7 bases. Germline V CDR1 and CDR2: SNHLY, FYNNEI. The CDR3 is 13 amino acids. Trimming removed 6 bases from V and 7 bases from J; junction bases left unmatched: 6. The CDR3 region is CASRSGTLNEQFF. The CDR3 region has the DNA TGTGCCAGCAGAAGCGGGACGTTAAATGAGCAGTTCTTC.

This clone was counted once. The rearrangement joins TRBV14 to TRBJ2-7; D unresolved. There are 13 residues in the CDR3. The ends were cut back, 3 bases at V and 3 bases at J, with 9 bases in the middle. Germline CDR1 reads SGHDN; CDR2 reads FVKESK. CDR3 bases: TGTGCCAGCAGCCAGGAGAATCACTACGAGCAGTACTTC. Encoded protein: CASSQENHYEQYF.

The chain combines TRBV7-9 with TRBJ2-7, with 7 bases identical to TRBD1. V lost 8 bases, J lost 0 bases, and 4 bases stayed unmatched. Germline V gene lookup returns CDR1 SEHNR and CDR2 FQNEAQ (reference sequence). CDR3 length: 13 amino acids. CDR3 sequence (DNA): TGTGCCAGCGCACGGGACAGCTCCTACGAGCAGTACTTC. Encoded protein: CASARDSSYEQYF.

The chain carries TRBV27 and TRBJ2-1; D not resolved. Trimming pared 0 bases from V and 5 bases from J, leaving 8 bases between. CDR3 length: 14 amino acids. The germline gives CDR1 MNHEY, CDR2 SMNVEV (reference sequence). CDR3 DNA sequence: TGTGCCAGCAGTTTATCGGTGACACACAATGAGCAGTTCTTC. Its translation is CASSLSVTHNEQFF.

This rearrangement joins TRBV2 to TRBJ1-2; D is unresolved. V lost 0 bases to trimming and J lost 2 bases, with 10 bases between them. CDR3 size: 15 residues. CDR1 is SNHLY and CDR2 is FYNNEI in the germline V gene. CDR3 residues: CASSEAGGGNYGYTF. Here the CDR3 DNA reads TGTGCCAGCAGTGAAGCGGGCGGAGGGAACTATGGCTACACCTTC.

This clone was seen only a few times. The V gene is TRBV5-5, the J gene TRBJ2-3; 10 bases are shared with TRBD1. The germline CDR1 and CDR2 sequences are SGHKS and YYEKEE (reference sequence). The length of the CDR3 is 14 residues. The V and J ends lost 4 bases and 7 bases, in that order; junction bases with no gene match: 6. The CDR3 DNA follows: TGTGCCAGCAGCCCTCGGGACAGGGGAAATACGCAGTATTTT. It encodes CASSPRDRGNTQYF. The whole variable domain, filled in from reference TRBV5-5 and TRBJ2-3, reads DAGVTQSPTHLIKTRGQQVTLRCSPISGHKSVSWYQQVLGQGPQFIFQYYEKEERGRGNFPDRFSARQFPNYSSELNVNALLLGDSALYLCASSPRDRGNTQYFGPGTRLTVL.

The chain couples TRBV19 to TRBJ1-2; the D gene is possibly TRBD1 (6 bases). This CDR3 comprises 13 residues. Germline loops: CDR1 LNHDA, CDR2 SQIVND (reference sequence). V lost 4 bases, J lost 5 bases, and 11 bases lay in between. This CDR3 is CASSTGTQYGYTF. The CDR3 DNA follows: TGTGCCAGTAGTACCGGGACACAGTATGGCTACACCTTC. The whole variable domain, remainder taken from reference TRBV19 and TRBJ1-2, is DGGITQSPKYLFRKEGQNVTLSCEQNLNHDAMYWYRQDPGQGLRLIYYSQIVNDFQKGDIAEGYSVSREKKESFPLTVTSAQKNPTAFYLCASSTGTQYGYTFGSGTRLTVV.

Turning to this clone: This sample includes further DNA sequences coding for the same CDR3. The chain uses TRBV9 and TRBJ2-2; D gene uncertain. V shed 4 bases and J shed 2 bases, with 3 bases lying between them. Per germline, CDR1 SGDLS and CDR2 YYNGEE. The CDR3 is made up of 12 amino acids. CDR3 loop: CASSPNTGELFF. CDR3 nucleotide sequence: TGTGCCAGCAGCCCTAACACCGGGGAGCTGTTTTTT.

Here the CDR3 DNA reads TGTGCCAGCAGCGCGACAGGGGATGGCTACACCTTC. This codes for CASSATGDGYTF. This sequence joins TRBV7-3 and TRBJ1-2; TRBD1 aligns across 8 bases. V trimming: 5 bases; J trimming: 6 bases; junction bases outside the gene matches: 2. This CDR3 has 12 amino acids. Germline V gene data show CDR1 as SGHTA and CDR2 as FQGTGA.

CDR3: CASSLPLDRVGSYEQYF. CDR3 bases: TGTGCCAGCAGCTTACCTCTCGACAGGGTTGGGTCCTACGAGCAGTACTTC. V usage is TRBV5-8 and J usage is TRBJ2-7, with TRBD1 matching 7 bases. After removal of 2 bases from V and 1 base from J, the junction contained 12 bases not matched to a gene. Per the germline V gene, CDR1 is SGHTS and CDR2 is YDEGEE. CDR3 length: 17 residues.

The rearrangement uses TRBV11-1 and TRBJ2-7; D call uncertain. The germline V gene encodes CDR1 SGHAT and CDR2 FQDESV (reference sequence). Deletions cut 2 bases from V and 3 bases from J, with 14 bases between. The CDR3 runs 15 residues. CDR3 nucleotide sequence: TGTGCCAGCAGCTTATCGGATTTGGGCGGCTACGAGCAGTACTTC. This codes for CASSLSDLGGYEQYF.

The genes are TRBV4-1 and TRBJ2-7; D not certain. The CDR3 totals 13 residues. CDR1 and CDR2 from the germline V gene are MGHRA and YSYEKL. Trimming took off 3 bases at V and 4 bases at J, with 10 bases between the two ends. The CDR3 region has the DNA TGCGCCAGCAGCCACGGTGACATATACGAGCAGTACTTC. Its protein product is CASSHGDIYEQYF.

The CDR3 loop is CSAHHDYEQYF. DNA of the CDR3: TGCAGTGCTCACCATGACTACGAGCAGTACTTC. The chain combines TRBV20-1 with TRBJ2-7; D unclear. CDR3 length: 11 amino acids. Germline CDR1 and CDR2: DFQATT and SNEGSKA (reference sequence). V was cut by 5 bases and J by 3 bases, with 8 bases left in between.

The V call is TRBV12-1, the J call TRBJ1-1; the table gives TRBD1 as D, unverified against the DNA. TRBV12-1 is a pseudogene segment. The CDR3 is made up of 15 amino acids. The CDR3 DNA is TGTGCCAGCAGCTTTGACAGCCCTATGAACACTGAAGCTTTCTTT. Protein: CASSFDSPMNTEAFF.

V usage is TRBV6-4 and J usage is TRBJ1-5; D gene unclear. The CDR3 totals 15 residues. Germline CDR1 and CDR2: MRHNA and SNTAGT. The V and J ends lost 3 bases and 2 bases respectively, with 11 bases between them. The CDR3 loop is CASSETPEGNQPQHF. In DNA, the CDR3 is TGTGCCAGCAGTGAGACACCCGAGGGCAATCAGCCCCAGCATTTT.

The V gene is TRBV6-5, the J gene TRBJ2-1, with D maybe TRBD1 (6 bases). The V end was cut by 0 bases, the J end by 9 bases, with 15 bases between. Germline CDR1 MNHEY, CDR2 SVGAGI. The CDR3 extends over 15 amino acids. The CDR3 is CASSYSLDRSGEQFF. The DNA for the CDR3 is TGTGCCAGCAGTTACTCGTTAGACAGGAGTGGTGAGCAGTTCTTC.

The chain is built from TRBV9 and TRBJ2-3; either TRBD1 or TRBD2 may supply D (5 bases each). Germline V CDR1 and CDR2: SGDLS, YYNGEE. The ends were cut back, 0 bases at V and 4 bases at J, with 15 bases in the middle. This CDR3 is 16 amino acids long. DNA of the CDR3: TGTGCCAGCAGCGTAGACCGGGACCGCTGGGCAGATACGCAGTATTTT. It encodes CASSVDRDRWADTQYF. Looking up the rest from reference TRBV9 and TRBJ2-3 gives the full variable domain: DSGVTQTPKHLITATGQRVTLRCSPRSGDLSVYWYQQSLDQGLQFLIQYYNGEERAKGNILERFSAQQFPDLHSELNLSSLELGDSALYFCASSVDRDRWADTQYFGPGTRLTVL.

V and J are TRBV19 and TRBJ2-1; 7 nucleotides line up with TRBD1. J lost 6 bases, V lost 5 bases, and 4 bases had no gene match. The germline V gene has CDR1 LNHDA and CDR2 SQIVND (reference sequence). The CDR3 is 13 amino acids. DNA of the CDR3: TGTGCCAGTAGTCTCGACAGGGCCAATGAGCAGTTCTTC. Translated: CASSLDRANEQFF.

CDR3 sequence: CAWGQGALGANVLTF. The CDR3 DNA sequence: TGTGCCTGGGGACAGGGGGCTTTAGGGGCCAACGTCCTGACTTTC. This sequence joins TRBV30 and TRBJ2-6; 11 bases fit TRBD1. This CDR3 has 15 residues. CDR1 and CDR2 from the germline V gene are GTSNPN and SVGIG (reference sequence). With V trimmed by 5 bases and J by 4 bases, 4 bases remained unmatched.

CDR3 amino acids: CASSQGTGSVQYF. In nucleotides, the CDR3 is TGCGCCAGCAGCCAAGGGACAGGGAGCGTGCAGTACTTC. The rearrangement joins TRBV4-3 to TRBJ2-7; 8 positions agree with TRBD1. Trimming cost V 1 base and J 9 bases; bases outside gene matches: 5. The CDR3 runs to 13 residues. The germline V gene encodes CDR1 LGHNA and CDR2 YSLEER.

The CDR3 reads CASSDPSRGEGEQYF. CDR3 DNA: TGTGCCAGCAGCGACCCTTCCAGGGGGGAGGGCGAGCAGTACTTC. The chain uses TRBV11-3 and TRBJ2-7; perhaps D is TRBD1 or TRBD2 (7 bases each). This CDR3 spans 15 amino acids. V gave up 5 bases and J gave up 6 bases, with 20 bases separating them. CDR1 is SGHNT, CDR2 YENEEA, per germline.

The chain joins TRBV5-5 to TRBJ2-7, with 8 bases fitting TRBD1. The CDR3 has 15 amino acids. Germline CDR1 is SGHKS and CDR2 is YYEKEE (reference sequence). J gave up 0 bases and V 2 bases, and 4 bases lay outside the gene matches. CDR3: CASSLGTGTSYEQYF. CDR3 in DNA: TGTGCCAGCAGCTTAGGGACAGGAACCTCCTACGAGCAGTACTTC.

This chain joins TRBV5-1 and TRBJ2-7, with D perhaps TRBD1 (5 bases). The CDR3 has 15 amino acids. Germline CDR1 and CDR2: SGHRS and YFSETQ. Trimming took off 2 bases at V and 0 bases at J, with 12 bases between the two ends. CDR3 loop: CASSLWTSSSYEQYF. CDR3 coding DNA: TGCGCCAGCAGCTTATGGACAAGCAGCTCCTACGAGCAGTACTTC. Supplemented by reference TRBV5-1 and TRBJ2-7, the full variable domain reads KAGVTQTPRYLIKTRGQQVTLSCSPISGHRSVSWYQQTPGQGLQFLFEYFSETQRNKGNFPGRFSGRQFSNSRSEMNVSTLELGDSALYLCASSLWTSSSYEQYFGPGTRLTVT.

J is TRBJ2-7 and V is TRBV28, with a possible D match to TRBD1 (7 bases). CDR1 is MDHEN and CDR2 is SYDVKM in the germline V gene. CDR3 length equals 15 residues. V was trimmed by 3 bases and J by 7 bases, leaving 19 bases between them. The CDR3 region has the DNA TGTGCCAGCAGTTTGGGGGGAGACAGGGCGTCGGAGCAGTACTTC. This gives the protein CASSLGGDRASEQYF.

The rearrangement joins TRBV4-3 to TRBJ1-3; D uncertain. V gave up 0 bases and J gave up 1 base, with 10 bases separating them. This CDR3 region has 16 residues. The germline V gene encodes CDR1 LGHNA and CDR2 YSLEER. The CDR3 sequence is CASSQDSAGSGNTIYF. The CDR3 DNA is TGCGCCAGCAGCCAAGATTCGGCGGGGTCTGGAAACACCATATATTTT.

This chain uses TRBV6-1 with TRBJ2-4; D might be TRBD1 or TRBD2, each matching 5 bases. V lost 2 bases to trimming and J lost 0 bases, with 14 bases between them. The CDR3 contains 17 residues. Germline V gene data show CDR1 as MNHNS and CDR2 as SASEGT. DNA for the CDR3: TGTGCCAGCAGTGAAATGGGACGGACGATAGCCAAAAACATTCAGTACTTC. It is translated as CASSEMGRTIAKNIQYF.